The sequence of this T cell receptor (beta chain) was determined in a study of ipilimumab plus nivolumab after autologous stem cell transplantation. The wider study: Both relapsed and primary refractory DLBCL were included. Study findings and constraints: Per the authors, repertoire, Treg and microbiota data justify further study.

Repertoires were generated with immunoSEQ multiplex PCR, while TCRdb's copy carries only in-frame clones and drops some. The table lists 20,000 or so clones, roughly 74% of them singletons. This clone was seen a few times. Its cognate antigen is unknown. Patients got ipilimumab 1 mg/kg beginning 14 to 28 days post-transplant. In germline, CDR1 is SGHTA, CDR2 FQGTGA. CDR3 length: 13 amino acids. The V end lost 0 bases, the J end lost 7 bases, and 4 bases lay between the germline ends. This specimen consisted of PBMCs, obtained in a trial of ipilimumab plus nivolumab as post-transplant consolidation. This TCR derives from a male donor with diffuse large B-cell lymphoma. The chain carries TRBV7-3 and TRBJ1-6; D uncertain. The CDR3 loop reads CASSLTVNSPLHF. The CDR3 coding sequence is TGTGCCAGCAGCTTAACGGTCAATTCACCCCTCCACTTT.